The 21 T cell receptor beta chains below were found in one sample sequenced in a study of cytomegalovirus exposure and HLA in healthy donors. With 60 Vbeta and 13 Jbeta primers, the PCR was carried out. Produced via immunoSEQ multiplex PCR; TCRdb's table is partial and in-frame only. The sample yields around 120,000 clones, roughly 72% seen once. The sequencing input was PBMCs. Receptors were obtained from a woman between 50 and 59 years old in good health and CMV-seropositive.

This chain links TRBV2 with TRBJ1-4; 10 nucleotides line up with TRBD1. With V trimmed by 5 bases and J by 6 bases, 6 bases remained unmatched. The CDR3 spans 15 residues. CDR1 and CDR2 from the germline V gene are SNHLY and FYNNEI. DNA of the CDR3: TGTGCCAGCAGTCGACCCGGGACAGGGGATGAAAAACTGTTTTTT. It codes for CASSRPGTGDEKLFF.

This clone showed up just once. The chain couples TRBV5-8 to TRBJ2-4, with TRBD1 as a possible D gene (6 bases). Germline V gene sequence: CDR1 SGHTS, CDR2 YDEGEE. The CDR3 loop spans 12 amino acids. Deletions cut 4 bases from V and 7 bases from J, with 9 bases between. The CDR3 nucleotides read TGTGCCAGCAGCCGGGACAACAACATTCAGTACTTC. Amino acids: CASSRDNNIQYF. The full variable domain, rest sourced from reference TRBV5-8 and TRBJ2-4, is EAGVTQSPTHLIKTRGQQATLRCSPISGHTSVYWYQQALGLGLQFLLWYDEGEERNRGNFPPRFSGRQFPNYSSELNVNALELEDSALYLCASSRDNNIQYFGAGTRLSVL.

The chain carries TRBV10-2 and TRBJ2-5; TRBD2 might be the D (5 bases). CDR1 is WSHSY, CDR2 SAAADI, per germline. The CDR3 sequence is 13 residues long. V was trimmed by 4 bases and J by 11 bases, leaving 17 bases between them. CDR3 bases: TGCGCCAGCAGTGGTGGGCCAAAGGGAGCGCAGTACTTC. This encodes CASSGGPKGAQYF.

The V and J genes are TRBV18 and TRBJ1-2; possible D gene TRBD1, 5 bases. Trimming cost V 3 bases and J 0 bases, with 20 bases left between them. The CDR3 covers 18 residues. In germline, CDR1 is KGHSH, CDR2 LQKENI. In DNA, the CDR3 is TGTGCCAGCTCACCCGCGGGACTCCGGAGGGGAGCTAACTATGGCTACACCTTC. This encodes CASSPAGLRRGANYGYTF.

The V call is TRBV7-2, the J call TRBJ2-7; 9 bases are shared with TRBD1. CDR3 length: 12 amino acids. V shed 6 bases and J 5 bases; nucleotides not matched to a gene: 2. CDR1 and CDR2 from the germline V gene are SGHTA and FQGNSA. The CDR3 DNA reads TGTGCCAGCAGTTGGGACAGGGACGAGCAGTACTTC. Translating it yields CASSWDRDEQYF.

The V and J genes are TRBV20-1 and TRBJ2-5; D ambiguous. V lost 2 bases and J lost 4, with 2 bases in between. The CDR3 loop spans 10 amino acids. Germline lookup yields CDR1 DFQATT and CDR2 SNEGSKA (reference sequence). The CDR3 reads CSARRETQYF. The CDR3, as DNA: TGCAGTGCTAGACGAGAGACCCAGTACTTC.

J is TRBJ1-2 and V is TRBV28; 10 positions agree with TRBD1. The CDR3 contains 16 residues. The trim removed 5 bases at V and 1 base at J, leaving 7 bases unmatched. CDR1 is MDHEN, CDR2 SYDVKM, per germline. DNA for the CDR3: TGTGCCAGCAGTCCAAACGGACAGGGGGGTAACTATGGCTACACCTTC. Translating it yields CASSPNGQGGNYGYTF.

This clone was detected a few times. J is TRBJ2-7 and V is TRBV10-3; a possible D gene is TRBD1 (5 bases). Trimming removed 3 bases from V and 6 bases from J, with 18 bases in between. In germline, CDR1 is ENHRY, CDR2 SYGVKD. CDR3 size: 15 residues. The CDR3 coding sequence is TGTGCCATCAGTGACTTCCCAAGGGGCGAAGGCGAGCAGTACTTC. Translation gives CAISDFPRGEGEQYF.

The chain couples TRBV7-2 to TRBJ1-1; no firm D call. Germline V gene sequence: CDR1 SGHTA, CDR2 FQGNSA. CDR3 length: 14 amino acids. V was trimmed by 2 bases and J by 4 bases, leaving 11 bases between them. Here the CDR3 DNA reads TGTGCCAGCAGCTTAAGAGGAAGCGGCACTGAAGCTTTCTTT. This sequence encodes CASSLRGSGTEAFF.

The gene calls are TRBV11-2 and TRBJ2-1; D unresolved. Germline assignment: CDR1 SGHAT and CDR2 FQNNGV. This CDR3 has 12 amino acids. V gave up 0 bases and J gave up 8 bases, with 5 bases separating them. Written as DNA, the CDR3 is TGTGCCAGCAGCTTAGATCGTTATGAGCAGTTCTTC. Translation: CASSLDRYEQFF.

This clone appeared a few times. The V call is TRBV5-1, the J call TRBJ2-6, with D possibly being TRBD1 (6 bases). The CDR3 runs 15 residues. The germline CDR1 and CDR2 sequences are SGHRS and YFSETQ. V was trimmed by 4 bases and J by 0 bases, leaving 8 bases between them. For the CDR3, the DNA is TGCGCCAGCAGCCGACAGGTCTCTGGGGCCAACGTCCTGACTTTC. Protein sequence: CASSRQVSGANVLTF.

This clone was counted a few times. The genes are TRBV29-1 and TRBJ2-1; no reliable D call. V lost 4 bases to trimming and J lost 7 bases, with 11 bases between them. There are 12 residues in the CDR3. The germline gives CDR1 SQVTM, CDR2 ANQGSEA. This CDR3 reads CSVGSYGNEQFF. The CDR3 DNA reads as TGCAGCGTTGGCTCGTACGGGAATGAGCAGTTCTTC.

The chain employs TRBV5-1 and TRBJ2-3, with 10 bases fitting TRBD1. CDR3 size: 16 residues. Per the germline V gene, CDR1 is SGHRS and CDR2 is YFSETQ. Losses at the gene ends were 3 bases for V and 6 bases for J; bases not matched to a gene: 10. The CDR3 coding sequence is TGCGCCAGCAGCTCCGGGACAGGGGTGGGTCGCGATACGCAGTATTTT. Amino acids: CASSSGTGVGRDTQYF.

This rearrangement joins TRBV28 to TRBJ2-5, with no clear D. The CDR3 runs to 11 residues. V was cut by 2 bases and J by 7 bases, with 5 bases left in between. Germline assignment: CDR1 MDHEN and CDR2 SYDVKM. The DNA of the CDR3 is TGTGCCAGCAGTTTAAGTAGGACCCAGTACTTC. Its protein product is CASSLSRTQYF.

This rearrangement joins TRBV7-2 to TRBJ2-5, with 8 nucleotides matching TRBD1. The CDR3 loop spans 16 amino acids. From germline, CDR1 is SGHTA and CDR2 FQGNSA. Unmatched junction bases numbered 9, after V lost 2 bases and J lost 4 bases. As DNA, the CDR3 is TGTGCCAGCAGCTTAAATGGACAGGGTCTTGGAGAGACCCAGTACTTC. Protein product: CASSLNGQGLGETQYF.

The chain uses TRBV19 and TRBJ1-1; TRBD1 aligns across 11 bases. V lost 7 bases to trimming and J lost 4 bases; unmatched junction nucleotides: 11. The V gene's germline CDR1 is LNHDA and CDR2 SQIVND (reference sequence). This CDR3 is 16 amino acids long. The CDR3 loop reads CASISFGQGAFTEAFF. In DNA form, the CDR3 reads TGTGCCAGTATCTCATTCGGACAGGGGGCCTTCACTGAAGCTTTCTTT.

The chain joins TRBV28 to TRBJ1-1; D not certain. The V end lost 7 bases, the J end lost 4 bases, and 22 bases lay between the germline ends. The CDR3 has 16 amino acids. CDR1 MDHEN and CDR2 SYDVKM come from the germline V gene. This CDR3 is CASTPSSHSGFTEAFF. CDR3 coding DNA: TGTGCCAGCACCCCAAGTAGCCATTCGGGGTTCACTGAAGCTTTCTTT.

The chain employs TRBV10-1 and TRBJ2-3, with 11 bases matching TRBD2. The trim removed 0 bases at V and 2 bases at J, leaving 7 bases unmatched. Germline values: CDR1 WNHNN, CDR2 SYGVQD (reference sequence). The CDR3 spans 18 residues. The CDR3 region has the DNA TGCGCCAGCAGTGAGTCTTTGCTAGCGGGGGGCTCCACAGATACGCAGTATTTT. Translating it yields CASSESLLAGGSTDTQYF.

In its sample, this clone was seen a few times. As DNA, the CDR3 is TGTGCCATCAGTGAGGTTACAGGGAACACTGAAGCTTTCTTT. Translating gives CAISEVTGNTEAFF. The V call is TRBV10-3, the J call TRBJ1-1, with D possibly matching TRBD1 (5 bases). There are 14 residues in the CDR3. Germline CDR1 ENHRY, CDR2 SYGVKD. Trimming stripped 2 bases from V and 1 base from J, with 8 bases between.

The CDR3 loop reads CAAAINSNQPQHF. CDR3 DNA sequence: TGTGCCGCCGCGATAAATAGCAATCAGCCCCAGCATTTT. The rearrangement uses TRBV6-5 and TRBJ1-5; D ambiguous. There are 13 residues in the CDR3. CDR1 MNHEY and CDR2 SVGAGI come from the germline V gene. V was shortened by 11 bases and J by 0 bases, with 11 bases between the two germline ends.

On this clone: Within the sample, other DNA sequences also encode this same CDR3. V gene TRBV4-2 combines with J gene TRBJ2-2; D is undetermined. In germline, CDR1 is LGHNA, CDR2 YNFKEQ. V dropped 2 bases and J dropped 2 bases, with 3 bases sitting between them. The CDR3 has 13 amino acids. This chain's CDR3 is CASSQPNTGELFF. The CDR3 DNA reads as TGTGCCAGCAGCCAACCAAACACCGGGGAGCTGTTTTTT.